The following is a T cell receptor (beta chain) sequence with its context. The data derive from a study of CD8 T cells in Susac syndrome. CDR1 and CDR2 (germline): LGHDT, YNNKEL (reference sequence). The ends lost 3 bases at V and 5 bases at J; junction bases unmatched: 7. The CDR3 extends over 14 amino acids. CD8+ and CD4+ T cells from blood underwent TCR beta sequencing, which was carried out in a high-throughput format. Random hexamers primed reverse transcription of about 0.45 to 1 ug RNA. Multiplex immunoSEQ PCR targeted 54 Vbeta and 13 Jbeta TCR beta segments. TCRdb redid the calling of the immunoSEQ multiplex PCR reads with MiXCR, one entry per CDR3 protein. The sample includes approximately 130,000 distinct CDR3 sequences, 85% to 95% of them seen just once.

Sequencing input: CD4+ T cells from PBMCs. The TCR comes from a human donor in good health. This chain connects TRBV3-1 to TRBJ2-7, with 7 nucleotides matching TRBD2. This chain's CDR3 is CASSQGLGRDEQYF. The DNA for the CDR3 is TGTGCCAGCAGCCAGGGGCTAGGGAGGGACGAGCAGTACTTC.